A selection of T cell receptor beta chains follows, all from one sample in a study of blood T cell repertoires in COVID-19. Data came from immunoSEQ multiplex PCR; TCRdb stores just in-frame clones and leaves some out. This table holds fewer than 350,000 clones, about 86% found once. The specimen sequenced was peripheral blood. The receptors here all came from a woman in her 30s with COVID-19, enrolled during active disease. The CDR3 runs from the conserved cysteine through the conserved F or W. A D gene is named only where the DNA matches it firmly. Not all rows give a size; the values are once, few, many and, for expanded clones, a class.

CDR3aa	CDR3nt	v_gene	j_gene	d_gene	abundance
CASSSPGTGGTEAFF	TGTGCCAGCAGCTCCCCTGGGACAGGAGGGACTGAAGCTTTCTTT	TRBV7-2	TRBJ1-1	TRBD1	.
CASSPRGGPSYYGYTF	TGTGCCAGCAGCCCCCGTGGGGGCCCCTCCTACTATGGCTACACCTTC	TRBV7-9	TRBJ1-2	.	.
CSVVPAGEVYGYTF	TGCAGCGTTGTTCCGGCAGGGGAAGTTTATGGCTACACCTTC	TRBV29-1	TRBJ1-2	.	.
CASSFSGINEKLFF	TGCGCCAGCAGCTTTTCAGGGATAAATGAAAAACTGTTTTTT	TRBV5-1	TRBJ1-4	.	.
CASGYRAGTQYF	TGTGCCAGCGGCTACAGAGCTGGTACGCAGTATTTT	TRBV6-5	TRBJ2-3	.	.
CASSPDYQVQETQYF	TGTGCCAGCAGCCCGGACTACCAAGTTCAAGAGACCCAGTACTTC	TRBV5-4	TRBJ2-5	.	.
CASSFVGEGEAFF	TGTGCCAGCAGCTTCGTAGGGGAAGGTGAAGCTTTCTTT	TRBV5-5	TRBJ1-1	.	.
CASRVSWRTEAFF	TGCGCCAGCAGGGTTAGTTGGAGAACTGAAGCTTTCTTT	TRBV5-1	TRBJ1-1	.	.
CASSATGIGSREQYF	TGTGCCAGTAGTGCTACAGGGATCGGCTCCCGGGAGCAGTACTTC	TRBV19	TRBJ2-7	.	.
CASSLGPQSYEQYF	TGTGCCAGCAGCTTGGGCCCACAGTCCTACGAGCAGTACTTC	TRBV5-5	TRBJ2-7	.	once
CASSQIPYSGRRTEAFF	TGTGCCAGCAGCCAGATCCCCTACTCTGGGAGAAGGACTGAAGCTTTCTTT	TRBV14	TRBJ1-1	.	.
CASRGYYYGYTF	TGTGCCAGTAGGGGGTACTACTATGGCTACACCTTC	TRBV3-1/TRBV3-2	TRBJ1-2	.	.
CASSPERGRETQYF	TGTGCCAGCAGCCCCGAACGGGGGAGAGAGACCCAGTACTTC	TRBV3-1/TRBV3-2	TRBJ2-5	.	.
CASSLGSSFSGNTIYF	TGCGCCAGCAGCTTGGGTAGCTCCTTCTCTGGAAACACCATATATTTT	TRBV5-1	TRBJ1-3	.	.
CASSQELAGGVNEQFF	TGCGCCAGCAGCCAAGAATTAGCGGGGGGGGTTAATGAGCAGTTCTTC	TRBV4-1	TRBJ2-1	TRBD2	.
CASLRVTRDTDTQYF	TGTGCCAGTCTAAGGGTGACTAGGGACACAGATACGCAGTATTTT	TRBV19	TRBJ2-3	.	.
CASSEGLVKFF	TGTGCCAGCAGTGAAGGACTAGTAAAGTTCTTC	TRBV27	TRBJ2-1	TRBD2	once
CSVGGGARNTEAFF	TGCAGCGTTGGAGGGGGCGCGAGGAACACTGAAGCTTTCTTT	TRBV29-1	TRBJ1-1	TRBD1	.
CATSGITYQEPQHF	TGTGCCACCTCAGGGATTACCTACCAGGAGCCCCAGCATTTT	TRBV2	TRBJ1-5	.	.
CASSLKNAGLDGYTF	TGTGCCAGCAGCCTTAAGAATGCAGGGTTGGATGGCTACACCTTC	TRBV5-4	TRBJ1-2	.	.
CASSLSAGTGRHGYTF	TGCGCCAGCAGCTTATCAGCGGGGACGGGACGGCATGGCTACACCTTC	TRBV5-1	TRBJ1-2	.	.
CASSPHSGGNYGYTF	TGTGCCAGCAGCCCCCACTCGGGGGGCAACTATGGCTACACCTTC	TRBV5-6	TRBJ1-2	.	.